This T cell receptor beta chain was captured by sequencing in a study of blood T cell repertoires in COVID-19. Trimming removed 3 bases from V and 6 bases from J, with 15 bases in between. The CDR3 extends over 15 amino acids. The germline V gene encodes CDR1 SGHTA and CDR2 FQGNSA. Assay: immunoSEQ multiplex PCR; the TCRdb copy retains only in-frame clones and omits some. The sample has 200,000 to 300,000 clones, over 80% seen once. Sequencing input: peripheral blood. The receptor's source is a human donor in a cohort sampled during active COVID-19. The rearrangement links TRBV7-2 to TRBJ2-1; a weak D match, TRBD2 (5 bases). The CDR3, as DNA: TGTGCCAGCAGCTTCCAGTTGCTAGCCGTCAATGAGCAGTTCTTC. Its protein is CASSFQLLAVNEQFF.